The source of this T cell receptor (beta chain) is a study of somatic mutations in cytotoxic T cells in rheumatoid arthritis. Study-wide background: No treatment had yet been given when patient blood (around 33 ml EDTA) was drawn, right after diagnosis. Study results and caveats: Healthy controls did not share the age-linked increase in CD8+ clonality seen in rheumatoid arthritis patients. The largest CD8+ clone made up over 20% of CD8+ cells in about an eighth of the 65 patients.

Germline V CDR1 and CDR2: MNHEY, SMNVEV (reference sequence). Deletions cut 6 bases from V and 7 bases from J, with 16 bases between. The CDR3 is made up of 13 amino acids. The authors' processing: In patients, CD8+ clones bigger than 1% rarely had the same sequence as a published virus-specific TCRB. Measured with immunoSEQ multiplex PCR; TCRdb has only the in-frame clones, and not every one. The DNA was the basis for D and trimming; V, J and clone size are from that table. In the table there are about 14,000 clones, approximately 74% of which are singletons. On this clone itself: Antigen: not known.

This TCR was sampled from an adult with rheumatoid arthritis. Sequenced: CD8+ T cells sorted from blood. The genes are TRBV27 and TRBJ2-7; TRBD1 might be the D (5 bases). CDR3 loop: CASSPTQGKEQYF. The CDR3, as DNA: TGTGCCAGCAGCCCAACGCAGGGCAAAGAGCAGTACTTC.